The 14 T cell receptor beta chains listed next were all sequenced from one sample in a study of metastatic and nonmetastatic thyroid tumors. None of the patients had undergone any treatment ahead of thyroid surgery. TCRdb re-called the PCR reads through MiXCR. Of about 43,000 clones in the sample, around 3.1% are singletons; the top ten hold 10%. Sequenced sample: blood. The receptors here all came from a female donor with papillary thyroid cancer or a benign thyroid nodule (not recorded which). Some clones in this sample may be carry-over from other donors' samples.

The V call is TRBV5-1, the J call TRBJ1-6, with 11 bases that match TRBD1. This CDR3 is built from 17 residues. Germline V gene lookup returns CDR1 SGHRS and CDR2 YFSETQ. With 6 bases clipped from V and 11 bases from J, the junction kept 16 bases outside the gene matches. CDR3 amino acids: CASTEGAGTGGFAPLHF. CDR3 nucleotides: TGCGCCAGCACCGAGGGTGCTGGGACAGGGGGTTTCGCACCCCTCCACTTT.

This clone was detected ten times or more. The chain links TRBV11-3 to TRBJ2-7; 8 bases align to TRBD1. The CDR3 is 14 residues long. The V gene end was trimmed by 5 bases and the J gene end by 3 bases; junction bases not matched to a gene: 6. The V gene's germline CDR1 is SGHNT and CDR2 YENEEA. CDR3 sequence reads: CASSADRVRYEQYF. CDR3 coding DNA: TGTGCCAGCAGCGCGGACAGGGTTCGCTACGAGCAGTACTTC.

The rearrangement joins TRBV6-1 to TRBJ1-5; D gene uncertain. Germline values: CDR1 MNHNS, CDR2 SASEGT. Trimming removed 1 base from V and 0 bases from J, with 1 base in between. The CDR3 contains 13 residues. CDR3 sequence reads: CASSEGSNQPQHF. The CDR3 DNA follows: TGTGCCAGCAGTGAAGGTAGCAATCAGCCCCAGCATTTT.

This clone has at least ten counts. The chain couples TRBV25-1 to TRBJ2-2, with 9 positions matching TRBD1. The V gene's germline CDR1 is MGHDK and CDR2 SYGVNS. The CDR3 has 15 amino acids. The V segment lost 4 bases and the J segment 3 bases; nucleotides outside the gene matches: 3. Here the CDR3 reads CASSVWDRDTGELFF. The DNA for the CDR3 is TGTGCCAGCAGTGTTTGGGACAGGGACACCGGGGAGCTGTTTTTT. The full variable domain, rest sourced from reference TRBV25-1 and TRBJ2-2, is EADIYQTPRYLVIGTGKKITLECSQTMGHDKMYWYQQDPGMELHLIHYSYGVNSTEKGDLSSESTVSRIRTEHFPLTLESARPSHTSQYLCASSVWDRDTGELFFGEGSRLTVL.

Many counts were recorded for this clone. In the same sample, other DNA sequences code for this CDR3. The chain employs TRBV19 and TRBJ1-4; no clear D gene. V lost 4 bases, J lost 8 bases, and 11 bases lay in between. Germline V gene lookup returns CDR1 LNHDA and CDR2 SQIVND (reference sequence). CDR3 length: 13 residues. The CDR3 DNA sequence: TGTGCCAGTAGTAGTCCCAGGAAAGAAAAACTGTTTTTT. Translating it yields CASSSPRKEKLFF.

This clone was counted only a few times. At one boundary the junction diverges from the germline segment, which might be a read error. At the DNA level, this CDR3 is encoded by other sequences in the same sample as well. The rearrangement uses TRBV20-1 and TRBJ2-5; TRBD1 might be the D (7 bases). From germline, CDR1 is DFQATT and CDR2 SNEGSKA (reference sequence). There are 15 residues in the CDR3. CDR3 in DNA: TGCAGTGAGCCCCGGGTTAGGGGGCGCGGGGAGACACAGTACTTC. Translating it yields CSEPRVRGRGETQYF.

CDR3 sequence reads: CASSVGLAEGGSDTQYF. CDR3 in DNA: TGTGCCAGCAGTGTGGGACTAGCGGAGGGGGGGTCGGATACGCAGTATTTT. V and J are TRBV6-1 and TRBJ2-3, with TRBD2 identical over 11 bases. The CDR3 spans 17 residues. Germline V gene sequence: CDR1 MNHNS, CDR2 SASEGT. The V gene end was trimmed by 4 bases and the J gene end by 6 bases; junction bases not matched to a gene: 12.

This clone has ten or more counts. The chain uses TRBV27 and TRBJ2-2; 8 bases fit TRBD1. Per the germline V gene, CDR1 is MNHEY and CDR2 is SMNVEV (reference sequence). J was trimmed by 4 bases and V by 8 bases; bases with no gene match: 21. The CDR3 contains 19 residues. The CDR3 coding sequence is TGTGCCAGCCCCTACCGGCAGGGGGCAACAACCAGGGTCACCGGGGAGCTGTTTTTT. This gives the protein CASPYRQGATTRVTGELFF.

Only a few counts were recorded for this clone. This chain uses TRBV2 with TRBJ2-2, with 9 bases that match TRBD2. The CDR3 is 15 amino acids. Germline V CDR1 and CDR2: SNHLY, FYNNEI. The junction had 6 bases not matched to a gene; V was cut back by 3 bases and J by 7 bases. DNA for the CDR3: TGTGCCAGCAGTGATCGCGGGGGGGCCGGCGGGGAGCTGTTTTTT. As protein: CASSDRGGAGGELFF.

This clone turned up a few times. The V call is TRBV7-6, the J call TRBJ1-4; no reliable D call. Germline CDR1 SGHVS, CDR2 FNYEAQ. The CDR3 totals 15 residues. Trimming left V 1 base short and J 7 bases short, with 13 bases between. CDR3 region: CASSLGSTSFEKLFF. The CDR3 nucleotides are TGTGCCAGCAGCTTAGGCTCCACATCTTTTGAAAAACTGTTTTTT.

This clone was seen more than once but under ten times. The rearrangement uses TRBV28 and TRBJ2-7, with 14 bases lining up with TRBD2. The ends lost 5 bases at V and 6 bases at J; junction bases unmatched: 9. The CDR3 is 16 amino acids. From germline, CDR1 is MDHEN and CDR2 SYDVKM. In nucleotides, the CDR3 is TGTGCCAGCAGTCCCCCGAGACTAGCGGGGGGGCGCGAGCAGTACTTC. Its translation is CASSPPRLAGGREQYF.

There are many counts of this clone. V gene TRBV6-1 combines with J gene TRBJ1-1; D not resolved. Germline values: CDR1 MNHNS, CDR2 SASEGT. The V and J ends lost 5 bases and 4 bases respectively, with 11 bases between them. The CDR3 contains 13 residues. The chain's CDR3 is CASSYLLATEAFF. CDR3 nucleotide sequence: TGTGCCAGCAGTTACCTTTTAGCCACTGAAGCTTTCTTT.

The chain carries TRBV5-1 and TRBJ2-5; tentative D call: TRBD1 (6 bases). The V gene lost 1 base and the J gene lost 2 bases, with 12 bases spanning the gap. The V gene's germline CDR1 is SGHRS and CDR2 YFSETQ. This CDR3 spans 15 amino acids. CDR3 DNA sequence: TGCGCCAGCAGCTTGTCACAGGGCGGTCAAGAGACCCAGTACTTC. Protein: CASSLSQGGQETQYF.

This clone was found many times. A much larger clonotype is one base distant, so this may be a read error. The rearrangement joins TRBV18 to TRBJ1-2; 7 bases map to TRBD1. Trimming cost V 6 bases and J 1 base; bases outside gene matches: 17. This CDR3 region has 18 residues. Germline CDR1 is KGHSH and CDR2 is LQKENI. For the CDR3, the DNA is TGTGCCAGCTCCTACTCCAGAGGAGGGGGCGATGATAACTATGGCTACACCTTC. This translates into CASSYSRGGGDDNYGYTF.